Each of the 27 T cell receptor beta chains below was sequenced from the same sample in a study of radiation and T cells in renal cell carcinoma. Method: immunoSEQ multiplex PCR; TCRdb's copy keeps in-frame clones and lacks some. The data contain approximately 110,000 clones, approximately 82% of them singletons. The time point is: baseline pretreatment blood. Stated treatment: 15 Gy SBRT to primary tumor, nephrectomy 4 weeks later. The specimen comprised blood, sampled from a patient whose treatment included radiotherapy and nephrectomy. These receptors were collected from a woman aged 60-75 years with renal cell carcinoma.

This rearrangement joins TRBV4-3 to TRBJ1-2; the D is unclear. Germline CDR1 and CDR2: LGHNA and YSLEER. V was cut by 0 bases and J by 5 bases, with 10 bases left in between. This CDR3 is 14 amino acids long. The CDR3 DNA reads as TGCGCCAGCAGCCAAGATAATAGGGTTTATGGCTACACCTTC. Its protein product is CASSQDNRVYGYTF.

The chain links TRBV5-8 to TRBJ1-2; no reliable D call. V was cut by 0 bases and J by 4 bases, with 13 bases left in between. Germline V gene data show CDR1 as SGHTS and CDR2 as YDEGEE. The length of the CDR3 is 15 residues. The CDR3 is CASSLDEWESYGYTF. As DNA, the CDR3 is TGTGCCAGCAGCTTGGACGAGTGGGAGAGCTATGGCTACACCTTC.

This clone has only a few counts. The CDR3 nucleotides read TGTGCCACCAGCACCCTGGGACTAGCGGCGGATACGCAGTATTTT. Protein: CATSTLGLAADTQYF. The chain employs TRBV15 and TRBJ2-3; 11 bases fit TRBD2. V lost 4 bases and J lost 6; bases outside the gene matches: 6. The CDR3 loop spans 15 amino acids. The germline V gene has CDR1 LNHNV and CDR2 YYDKDF (reference sequence).

The chain is built from TRBV28 and TRBJ2-7; 14 bases are a match to TRBD2. The germline V gene has CDR1 MDHEN and CDR2 SYDVKM. V was pared by 4 bases and J by 6 bases, with 8 bases of the junction left unmatched. This CDR3 spans 16 amino acids. The CDR3 DNA reads TGTGCCAGCAGTTCCTTACCCGGACTAGCGGGAGGCGAGCAGTACTTC. Protein product: CASSSLPGLAGGEQYF.

DNA of the CDR3: TGTGCCAGCAGCCAGGGGGCCGGCAGGGCAGGCTACGAGCAGTACTTC. Protein sequence: CASSQGAGRAGYEQYF. This rearrangement joins TRBV7-2 to TRBJ2-7; 8 bases fit TRBD1. The CDR3 has 16 amino acids. The V segment lost 5 bases and the J segment 3 bases; nucleotides outside the gene matches: 12. Germline CDR1 and CDR2: SGHTA and FQGNSA.

The chain joins TRBV18 to TRBJ2-7; 7 bases are shared with TRBD1. The CDR3 consists of 15 residues. V shed 3 bases, J shed 2 bases, and the junction held 7 bases outside the gene matches. The germline V gene has CDR1 KGHSH and CDR2 LQKENI. This CDR3 reads CASSPRRQGTYEQYF. CDR3 nucleotides: TGTGCCAGCTCACCTAGAAGACAGGGTACCTACGAGCAGTACTTC.

The chain joins TRBV28 to TRBJ1-4; D is ambiguous. V lost 5 bases, J lost 4 bases, and 11 bases lay in between. Germline CDR1 is MDHEN and CDR2 is SYDVKM. CDR3 length: 14 amino acids. The CDR3 is CASSQQWGNEKLFF. CDR3 bases: TGTGCCAGCAGTCAACAGTGGGGTAATGAAAAACTGTTTTTT. The complete variable domain, with remaining parts taken from reference TRBV28 and TRBJ1-4, reads DVKVTQSSRYLVKRTGEKVFLECVQDMDHENMFWYRQDPGLGLRLIYFSYDVKMKEKGDIPEGYSVSREKKERFSLILESASTNQTSMYLCASSQQWGNEKLFFGSGTQLSVL.

V and J are TRBV7-9 and TRBJ2-5; D remains ambiguous. V was shortened by 2 bases and J by 7 bases, with 8 bases between the two germline ends. Germline V CDR1 and CDR2: SEHNR, FQNEAQ (reference sequence). The CDR3 is made up of 12 amino acids. This CDR3 is CASSLSQVTQYF. The CDR3, as DNA: TGTGCCAGCAGCTTAAGTCAGGTGACCCAGTACTTC.

V gene TRBV6-6 combines with J gene TRBJ2-2, with 8 bases identical to TRBD1. The CDR3 loop spans 14 amino acids. Trimming at V came to 6 bases and at J to 2 bases, leaving 2 bases not matched to a gene. The germline CDR1 and CDR2 sequences are MNHNY and SVGAGI (reference sequence). CDR3 DNA sequence: TGTGCCAGCAGGACAGGGGTTAACACCGGGGAGCTGTTTTTT. Translation: CASRTGVNTGELFF.

The chain employs TRBV28 and TRBJ2-2; D ambiguous. CDR3 length: 12 amino acids. Germline V gene data show CDR1 as MDHEN and CDR2 as SYDVKM. Trimming stripped 2 bases from V and 6 bases from J, with 4 bases between. The CDR3 loop reads CASSLIAGELFF. The CDR3 DNA reads TGTGCCAGCAGTTTAATTGCCGGGGAGCTGTTTTTT.

This clone has only a few counts. The chain combines TRBV21-1 with TRBJ1-3. TRBV21-1 is termed a pseudogene. The CDR3 spans 12 residues. The CDR3, as DNA: TGTGCCAATCTCCCGTACGGAAACACCATATATTTT. Translating gives CANLPYGNTIYF.

J is TRBJ1-3 and V is TRBV6-5, with D possibly being TRBD1 (5 bases). Germline V CDR1 and CDR2: MNHEY, SVGAGI. The CDR3 has 15 residues. Trimming pared 6 bases from V and 2 bases from J, leaving 14 bases between. CDR3 amino acids: CASSPGGGTGNTIYF. For the CDR3, the DNA is TGTGCCAGCAGCCCGGGTGGGGGAACTGGAAACACCATATATTTT.

The V gene is TRBV2, the J gene TRBJ2-3; TRBD1 matches 9 bases. Germline CDR1 reads SNHLY; CDR2 reads FYNNEI. V trimming: 6 bases; J trimming: 2 bases; junction bases outside the gene matches: 9. The CDR3 spans 16 residues. In DNA, the CDR3 is TGTGCCAGCAGCCCTACGGGACAGGGCCCCACAGATACGCAGTATTTT. Translating gives CASSPTGQGPTDTQYF.

The chain combines TRBV29-1 with TRBJ2-5, with TRBD1 matching 7 bases. CDR1 and CDR2 from the germline V gene are SQVTM and ANQGSEA. V trimming: 2 bases; J trimming: 4 bases; junction bases outside the gene matches: 7. The CDR3 is 14 residues long. CDR3 in amino acids: CSVEWVGQIETQYF. The CDR3, as DNA: TGCAGCGTTGAATGGGTGGGACAGATAGAGACCCAGTACTTC.

This clone was picked up one time. The CDR3 is CASSLSETQYF. Here the CDR3 DNA reads TGTGCCAGCAGCTTATCGGAGACCCAGTACTTC. The J gene is TRBJ2-5, the V gene TRBV11-2; D remains ambiguous. The length of the CDR3 is 11 residues. Germline CDR1 and CDR2: SGHAT and FQNNGV. The ends were cut back, 2 bases at V and 5 bases at J, with 3 bases in the middle.

The rearrangement links TRBV6-6 to TRBJ1-6, with D perhaps matching TRBD1 (5 bases). The CDR3 runs to 14 residues. Germline V gene data show CDR1 as MNHNY and CDR2 as SVGAGI (reference sequence). The V gene lost 9 bases and the J gene lost 0 bases, with 9 bases spanning the gap. CDR3 sequence (DNA): TGTGCCAGGGGGCGGACCTCCTATAATTCACCCCTCCACTTT. Protein product: CARGRTSYNSPLHF.

The gene calls are TRBV6-6 and TRBJ1-2; TRBD1 aligns across 7 bases. CDR3 length equals 15 residues. V shed 5 bases and J 0 bases; nucleotides not matched to a gene: 6. The germline V gene has CDR1 MNHNY and CDR2 SVGAGI (reference sequence). In nucleotides, the CDR3 is TGTGCCAGCAGTCCAGACAGGGATCCTAACTATGGCTACACCTTC. Protein: CASSPDRDPNYGYTF.

V is TRBV5-6 and J is TRBJ2-5; TRBD1 matches 7 bases. J was trimmed by 3 bases and V by 0 bases; bases with no gene match: 8. CDR3 length: 16 amino acids. Per the germline V gene, CDR1 is SGHDT and CDR2 is YYEEEE. CDR3 bases: TGTGCCAGCAGCTTGGAGAGGGGGCGACTGGAAGAGACCCAGTACTTC. Translated, it gives CASSLERGRLEETQYF.

V gene TRBV28 combines with J gene TRBJ1-1, with D maybe TRBD1 (6 bases). The ends were cut back, 7 bases at V and 5 bases at J, with 17 bases in the middle. CDR3 length equals 14 residues. Germline V gene lookup returns CDR1 MDHEN and CDR2 SYDVKM. As DNA, the CDR3 is TGTGCCAGCATTAAGGGCAGGGGAAGAACTGAAGCTTTCTTT. Its translation is CASIKGRGRTEAFF.

The chain couples TRBV5-1 to TRBJ2-7; 9 bases line up with TRBD1. Looked up from germline, CDR1 is SGHRS and CDR2 is YFSETQ. The CDR3 runs to 14 residues. V lost 3 bases, J lost 4 bases, and 5 bases stayed unmatched. For the CDR3, the DNA is TGCGCCAGCAGCTCCGGGGACAGGGTTTACGAGCAGTACTTC. This codes for CASSSGDRVYEQYF.

This clone was detected a few times. The rearrangement uses TRBV29-1 and TRBJ2-7, with D possibly matching TRBD1 (5 bases). This CDR3 is 15 amino acids long. CDR1 and CDR2 (germline): SQVTM, ANQGSEA. Trimming left V 4 bases short and J 6 bases short, with 22 bases between. CDR3 DNA sequence: TGCAGCGTTGGCCGTCTATCAGGGCTCCGGGCCGAGCAGTACTTC. Its protein is CSVGRLSGLRAEQYF.

The gene calls are TRBV7-2 and TRBJ1-2, with D unclear. This CDR3 has 15 amino acids. Deletions cut 5 bases from V and 0 bases from J, with 13 bases between. Germline V gives CDR1 SGHTA, CDR2 FQGNSA. CDR3 region: CASSPRVAANYGYTF. The CDR3 nucleotides read TGTGCCAGCAGCCCCCGGGTGGCAGCTAACTATGGCTACACCTTC.

The J gene is TRBJ1-2, the V gene TRBV7-9, with D possibly TRBD1 on 5 matching bases. In germline, CDR1 is SEHNR, CDR2 FQNEAQ (reference sequence). The CDR3 spans 13 residues. V was cut by 6 bases and J by 4 bases, with 12 bases left in between. The CDR3, as DNA: TGTGCCAGCAGTTCCTCCGGGGCCTATGGCTACACCTTC. Its protein product is CASSSSGAYGYTF.

The CDR3 nucleotides read TGTGCCAGCGTTCAGGGAAACTCCTACAATGAGCAGTTCTTC. It encodes CASVQGNSYNEQFF. This sequence joins TRBV6-1 and TRBJ2-1; tentative D call: TRBD1 (5 bases). Germline assignment: CDR1 MNHNS and CDR2 SASEGT. The CDR3 length is 14 residues. Between the trimmed V and J ends, which lost 8 bases and 0 bases, there was a span of 11 bases.

This clone was picked up one time. The chain is built from TRBV6-5 and TRBJ1-2; D is undetermined. Germline V gene sequence: CDR1 MNHEY, CDR2 SVGAGI. Trimming removed 6 bases from V and 0 bases from J, with 11 bases in between. This CDR3 has 14 residues. The CDR3, as DNA: TGTGCCAGCAGAAGGGAACACCCTAACTATGGCTACACCTTC. Its translation: CASRREHPNYGYTF.

Details on this clone: An end of the junction differs from the germline gene, which may be a read error. V gene TRBV5-3 combines with J gene TRBJ1-2; 9 positions match TRBD1. TRBV5-3 counts as an open reading frame of uncertain function. The CDR3 length is 11 residues. The chain's CDR3 is CARSHHRGPIF. The CDR3 region has the DNA TGTGCCAGAAGCCACCACAGGGGGCCTATCTTC.

The CDR3 bases are TGTGCCAGCAGTTTATCGCTAACAGGGTATCAGCCCCAGCATTTT. Amino acids: CASSLSLTGYQPQHF. The chain has TRBV27 and TRBJ1-5; the D gene is possibly TRBD1 (6 bases). Germline assignment: CDR1 MNHEY and CDR2 SMNVEV (reference sequence). V was clipped by 0 bases and J by 5 bases, with 11 bases between them. The length of the CDR3 is 15 residues.